These T cell receptor beta chains were read from a single sample in a study of early T cells in non-severe SARS-CoV-2 infection. In TCRdb, the 5' RACE reads were re-called with MiXCR into one record per CDR3 protein. This sample has around 47,000 distinct CDR3 sequences, with approximately 10% found just once. Sequenced sample: whole blood. These receptors were collected from an adult who was a healthcare worker with PCR-confirmed SARS-CoV-2 infection or an uninfected control (not recorded which). The CDR3 runs from the conserved cysteine through the conserved F or W. Each record gives: J gene, clone size, V gene, D gene, CDR3 DNA, CDR3 protein. The D gene is left open where the match is weak. Size is omitted from some rows. Given values are once, few, many or a class for expanded clones.

j_call: TRBJ2-6; clone_size: many; v_call: TRBV30; d_call: -; cdr3_nt: TGTGCCTGGAGTAGGACCGGCTCCTCTGGGGCCAACGTCCTGACTTTC; cdr3_aa: CAWSRTGSSGANVLTF
j_call: TRBJ2-1; clone_size: -; v_call: TRBV7-2; d_call: TRBD2; cdr3_nt: TGTGCCAGCAGCTCTACTAGCGGGGGGTTTAATGAGCAGTTCTTC; cdr3_aa: CASSSTSGGFNEQFF
j_call: TRBJ2-1; clone_size: many; v_call: TRBV27; d_call: TRBD2; cdr3_nt: TGTGCCAGCAGCGGGCTAGCGGGGGGGATAAATGAGCAGTTCTTC; cdr3_aa: CASSGLAGGINEQFF
j_call: TRBJ2-2; clone_size: many; v_call: TRBV24-1; d_call: TRBD1; cdr3_nt: TGTGCCACCAGTATGGACAGGGGAGGGTCCGGGGAGCTGTTTTTT; cdr3_aa: CATSMDRGGSGELFF
j_call: TRBJ2-2; clone_size: many; v_call: TRBV7-2; d_call: TRBD1; cdr3_nt: TGTGCCAGCGGGACAGTGCAGAACACCGGGGAGCTGTTTTTT; cdr3_aa: CASGTVQNTGELFF
j_call: TRBJ2-2; clone_size: many; v_call: TRBV19; d_call: -; cdr3_nt: TGTGCCAGTAGTCTTCCGACTAGTACCTACACCGGGGAGCTGTTTTTT; cdr3_aa: CASSLPTSTYTGELFF
j_call: TRBJ2-2; clone_size: many; v_call: TRBV12-3/TRBV12-4; d_call: -; cdr3_nt: TGTGCCAGCAGCGTACAGAGGGGCCCTCCGACCTTCCCTGGGAGGCTGTTTTTT; cdr3_aa: CASSVQRGPPTFPGRLFF
j_call: TRBJ2-5; clone_size: -; v_call: TRBV25-1; d_call: TRBD2; cdr3_nt: TGTGCCAGCTCTAGGGGTGCGGGGGGCCTCCAAGAGACCCAGTACTTC; cdr3_aa: CASSRGAGGLQETQYF
j_call: TRBJ1-4; clone_size: -; v_call: TRBV5-4; d_call: -; cdr3_nt: TGTGCCAGCAGCTCCACAGTCTCGCCTAATGAAAAACTGTTTTTT; cdr3_aa: CASSSTVSPNEKLFF
j_call: TRBJ2-7; clone_size: many; v_call: TRBV18; d_call: -; cdr3_nt: TGTGCCAGCTCGCCTCGCGGGGATCAGGAGCAGTACTTC; cdr3_aa: CASSPRGDQEQYF
j_call: TRBJ1-2; clone_size: many; v_call: TRBV19; d_call: TRBD1; cdr3_nt: TGTGCCAGTAGTAGACGGGACAGGGGAGCCTATGGCTACACCTTC; cdr3_aa: CASSRRDRGAYGYTF
j_call: TRBJ2-7; clone_size: many; v_call: TRBV7-9; d_call: -; cdr3_nt: TGTGCCAGCAGCTTAGGAGGAGACGAGCAGTACTTC; cdr3_aa: CASSLGGDEQYF
j_call: TRBJ2-7; clone_size: -; v_call: TRBV3-1; d_call: TRBD2; cdr3_nt: TGTGCCAGCAGCCCAGGGACTAGCGGGGGGGCGCGATCCTACGAGCAGTACTTC; cdr3_aa: CASSPGTSGGARSYEQYF
j_call: TRBJ2-5; clone_size: few; v_call: TRBV6-2/TRBV6-3; d_call: -; cdr3_nt: TGTGCCAGCAGTTACACAGAGACCCAGTACTTC; cdr3_aa: CASSYTETQYF
j_call: TRBJ2-3; clone_size: many; v_call: TRBV25-1; d_call: TRBD1; cdr3_nt: TGTGCCAGCAGCTATCCCGGGACAGGCACAGATACGCAGTATTTT; cdr3_aa: CASSYPGTGTDTQYF
j_call: TRBJ1-5; clone_size: -; v_call: TRBV7-2; d_call: -; cdr3_nt: TGTGCCAGCAGCTTACCTCAGCCCCAGCATTTT; cdr3_aa: CASSLPQPQHF
j_call: TRBJ1-4; clone_size: many; v_call: TRBV5-1; d_call: -; cdr3_nt: TGCGCCAGCAGCTTGAGGGCGGACATAACCCGTAATGAAAAACTGTTTTTT; cdr3_aa: CASSLRADITRNEKLFF
j_call: TRBJ2-4; clone_size: -; v_call: TRBV7-2; d_call: TRBD1; cdr3_nt: TGTGCCAGCAGCTTGGACAGGGCCGGAAAATACATTCAGTACTTC; cdr3_aa: CASSLDRAGKYIQYF
j_call: TRBJ2-7; clone_size: -; v_call: TRBV7-6; d_call: -; cdr3_nt: TGTGCCAGCAGCCCGCCGGGGCTAGGCTCCTACGAGCAGTACTTC; cdr3_aa: CASSPPGLGSYEQYF
j_call: TRBJ2-3; clone_size: -; v_call: TRBV5-4; d_call: TRBD2; cdr3_nt: TGTGCCAGCAGCTTCCGCGTAAGGGACTATAGCACAGATACGCAGTATTTT; cdr3_aa: CASSFRVRDYSTDTQYF
j_call: TRBJ2-2; clone_size: many; v_call: TRBV6-2/TRBV6-3; d_call: -; cdr3_nt: TGTGCCACCAGAGGGGCTTTGGCCGGGGAGCTGTTTTTT; cdr3_aa: CATRGALAGELFF
j_call: TRBJ2-2; clone_size: -; v_call: TRBV14; d_call: -; cdr3_nt: TGTGCCAGCAGCCAACCTCAGGCGGGCACCGGGGAGCTGTTTTTT; cdr3_aa: CASSQPQAGTGELFF
j_call: TRBJ2-3; clone_size: -; v_call: TRBV5-6; d_call: TRBD1; cdr3_nt: TGTGCCAGCAGCCCGAATACAGGGGGATACACAGATACGCAGTATTTT; cdr3_aa: CASSPNTGGYTDTQYF
j_call: TRBJ2-1; clone_size: -; v_call: TRBV14; d_call: -; cdr3_nt: TGTGCCAGCAGCCAAGATCAGGGGACTACATACAATGAGCAGTTCTTC; cdr3_aa: CASSQDQGTTYNEQFF
j_call: TRBJ2-1; clone_size: -; v_call: TRBV6-5; d_call: -; cdr3_nt: TGTGCCACCAGGACTCAGGGGGAGCAGTTCTTC; cdr3_aa: CATRTQGEQFF
j_call: TRBJ1-4; clone_size: many; v_call: TRBV2; d_call: TRBD1; cdr3_nt: TGTGCCAGCAGCCGGGACAGCTTAAATGAAAAACTGTTTTTT; cdr3_aa: CASSRDSLNEKLFF
j_call: TRBJ1-4; clone_size: -; v_call: TRBV7-9; d_call: TRBD1; cdr3_nt: TGTGCCAGCAGCCCACGGACAGGGGGAAATGAAAAACTGTTTTTT; cdr3_aa: CASSPRTGGNEKLFF
j_call: TRBJ2-7; clone_size: few; v_call: TRBV14; d_call: TRBD1; cdr3_nt: TGTGCCAGCAGCCCCCGGGACAGATCCTACGAGCAGTACTTC; cdr3_aa: CASSPRDRSYEQYF
j_call: TRBJ2-3; clone_size: many; v_call: TRBV28; d_call: TRBD2; cdr3_nt: TGTGCCAGCAGTGAGAGCGGGGGATCTAGCACAGATACGCAGTATTTT; cdr3_aa: CASSESGGSSTDTQYF
j_call: TRBJ2-3; clone_size: many; v_call: TRBV30; d_call: -; cdr3_nt: TGTGCCTCTGGTATTGCGGATACGCAGTATTTT; cdr3_aa: CASGIADTQYF
j_call: TRBJ2-5; clone_size: few; v_call: TRBV12-3/TRBV12-4; d_call: -; cdr3_nt: TGTGCCAGCAGTTCCATCTCAAAAGAGACCCAGTACTTC; cdr3_aa: CASSSISKETQYF
j_call: TRBJ2-3; clone_size: -; v_call: TRBV2; d_call: TRBD2; cdr3_nt: TGTGCCAGCAGGGTGCGGGGGGCCACAGATACGCAGTATTTT; cdr3_aa: CASRVRGATDTQYF
j_call: TRBJ2-3; clone_size: few; v_call: TRBV5-1; d_call: TRBD2; cdr3_nt: TGCGCCAGCAGCTTGGGCGGCGGGGGGGCAACAGATACGCAGTATTTT; cdr3_aa: CASSLGGGGATDTQYF
j_call: TRBJ1-4; clone_size: -; v_call: TRBV20-1; d_call: -; cdr3_nt: TGCAGTGCTAGAGCCGCAGCAGGAACAGGGAACAAAAAACTGTTTTTT; cdr3_aa: CSARAAAGTGNKKLFF
j_call: TRBJ1-2; clone_size: many; v_call: TRBV6-5; d_call: TRBD1; cdr3_nt: TGTGCCAGCAGACCTGACCGGGACAGGGTCTATGGCTACACCTTC; cdr3_aa: CASRPDRDRVYGYTF
j_call: TRBJ2-1; clone_size: many; v_call: TRBV3-1; d_call: -; cdr3_nt: TGTGCCAGCAGCCCACGTACATACAGGAGCTCCTACAATGAGCAGTTCTTC; cdr3_aa: CASSPRTYRSSYNEQFF
j_call: TRBJ2-1; clone_size: medium-sized; v_call: TRBV7-9; d_call: TRBD1; cdr3_nt: TGTGCCAGCAGCCGCACCGGGACAGGGATGGTCAATGAGCAGTTCTTC; cdr3_aa: CASSRTGTGMVNEQFF
j_call: TRBJ1-1; clone_size: -; v_call: TRBV29-1; d_call: TRBD1; cdr3_nt: TGCAGCTCGCAGGTGGGACAGGGCACTGAAGCTTTCTTT; cdr3_aa: CSSQVGQGTEAFF
j_call: TRBJ1-6; clone_size: -; v_call: TRBV5-1; d_call: -; cdr3_nt: TGCGCCAGCAGCTTGGACGATTCACCCCTCCACTTT; cdr3_aa: CASSLDDSPLHF
j_call: TRBJ2-6; clone_size: many; v_call: TRBV7-3; d_call: -; cdr3_nt: TGTGCCAGCAGCCCGACACGAAGCGTCCTGACTTTC; cdr3_aa: CASSPTRSVLTF
j_call: TRBJ1-2; clone_size: few; v_call: TRBV7-2; d_call: -; cdr3_nt: TGTGCCAGCCCCCGAGATCCCGACTATGGCTACACCTTC; cdr3_aa: CASPRDPDYGYTF
j_call: TRBJ1-2; clone_size: many; v_call: TRBV11-2; d_call: TRBD1; cdr3_nt: TGTGCCAGCAGCTTGCGACAGGGGTATGGCTACACCTTC; cdr3_aa: CASSLRQGYGYTF
j_call: TRBJ2-1; clone_size: few; v_call: TRBV6-2/TRBV6-3; d_call: -; cdr3_nt: TGTGCCAGCCGGATACGGAGTCCAACAAGCTCCTACAATGAGCAGTTCTTC; cdr3_aa: CASRIRSPTSSYNEQFF
j_call: TRBJ2-7; clone_size: -; v_call: TRBV24-1; d_call: TRBD2; cdr3_nt: TGTGCCACCAGTGATCCTACTAGCGGGAAATCCTACGAGCAGTACTTC; cdr3_aa: CATSDPTSGKSYEQYF
j_call: TRBJ2-1; clone_size: -; v_call: TRBV6-5; d_call: -; cdr3_nt: TGTGCCAGCAGTTACTCGAGACCTACCCGCTTGGGCAATGAGCAGTTCTTC; cdr3_aa: CASSYSRPTRLGNEQFF
j_call: TRBJ2-3; clone_size: few; v_call: TRBV7-2; d_call: -; cdr3_nt: TGTGCCAGCAGTTTCAGTTGGGGCCCCACAGATACGCAGTATTTT; cdr3_aa: CASSFSWGPTDTQYF
j_call: TRBJ2-7; clone_size: many; v_call: TRBV6-5; d_call: -; cdr3_nt: TGTGCCAGCAGTTACCTAGGACGGAGATCCTACGAGCAGTACTTC; cdr3_aa: CASSYLGRRSYEQYF
j_call: TRBJ1-1; clone_size: many; v_call: TRBV14; d_call: TRBD1; cdr3_nt: TGTGCCAGCAGCCCAGACAGGGAGGGCACTGAAGCTTTCTTT; cdr3_aa: CASSPDREGTEAFF
j_call: TRBJ2-3; clone_size: -; v_call: TRBV2; d_call: -; cdr3_nt: TGTGCCAGCAGTGAAAGGGTCCCCACAGATACGCAGTATTTT; cdr3_aa: CASSERVPTDTQYF
j_call: TRBJ1-1; clone_size: -; v_call: TRBV6-2/TRBV6-3; d_call: TRBD1; cdr3_nt: TGTGCCAGCAGTTACACCGGGACAGGAGACAAAGCTTTCTTT; cdr3_aa: CASSYTGTGDKAFF
j_call: TRBJ2-3; clone_size: -; v_call: TRBV24-1; d_call: TRBD2; cdr3_nt: TGTGCCACCAGTAGCGGGGGTACCACAGATACGCAGTATTTT; cdr3_aa: CATSSGGTTDTQYF